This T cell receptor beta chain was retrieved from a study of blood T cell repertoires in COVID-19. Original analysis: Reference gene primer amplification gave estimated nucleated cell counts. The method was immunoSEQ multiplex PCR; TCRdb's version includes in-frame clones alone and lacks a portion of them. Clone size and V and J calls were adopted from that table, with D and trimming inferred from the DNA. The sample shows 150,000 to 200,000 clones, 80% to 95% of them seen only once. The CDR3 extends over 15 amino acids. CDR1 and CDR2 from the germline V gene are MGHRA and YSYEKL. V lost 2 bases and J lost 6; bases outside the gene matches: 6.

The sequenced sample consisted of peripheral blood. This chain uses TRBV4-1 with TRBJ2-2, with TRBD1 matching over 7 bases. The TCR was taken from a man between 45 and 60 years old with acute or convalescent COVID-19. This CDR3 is CASSQTDRAPGELFF. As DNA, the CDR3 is TGCGCCAGCAGCCAAACCGACAGGGCCCCCGGGGAGCTGTTTTTT.